This T cell receptor beta chain was profiled in a study of blood T cell repertoires in COVID-19. Ages ranged from about 18 to 89 years, with residence in around 24 US areas. Clinical histories supplied by participants themselves formed the basis of cohort assignment. This clone was seen a single time. Assay: immunoSEQ multiplex PCR; the TCRdb copy retains only in-frame clones and omits some. The sample shows about 270,000 clones, roughly 93% of them seen only once. Sequencing was performed on PBMCs or T cells enriched from blood (not recorded which). The TCR was taken from a woman aged 40 to 55 with acute COVID-19.

CDR3: CASSEGAAKGAQETQYF. CDR3 bases: TGTGCCAGCAGTGAAGGCGCCGCGAAGGGGGCCCAAGAGACCCAGTACTTC. The V and J genes are TRBV6-1 and TRBJ2-5, with 7 bases lining up with TRBD1. The CDR3 runs 17 residues. The germline CDR1 and CDR2 sequences are MNHNS and SASEGT. V trimming: 1 base; J trimming: 1 base; junction bases outside the gene matches: 9.